This entry lists 6 T cell receptor beta chains sequenced from one sample in a study of blood T cell repertoires in COVID-19. Profiled with immunoSEQ multiplex PCR; TCRdb holds only in-frame clones, not every one. The sample shows over 90,000 clones, about 89% of them seen only once. The specimen sequenced was peripheral blood. Every receptor here comes from a woman aged 55-70 years with acute or convalescent COVID-19.

This chain joins TRBV30 and TRBJ2-1; D unresolved. This CDR3 comprises 14 residues. Trimming pared 3 bases from V and 0 bases from J, leaving 9 bases between. Germline V gene lookup returns CDR1 GTSNPN and CDR2 SVGIG (reference sequence). The CDR3 DNA reads TGTGCCTGGAGCCCAGGCAGCTCCTACAATGAGCAGTTCTTC. Protein product: CAWSPGSSYNEQFF. The full variable domain, completed using reference TRBV30 and TRBJ2-1, is SQTIHQWPATLVQPVGSPLSLECTVEGTSNPNLYWYRQAAGRGLQLLFYSVGIGQISSEVPQNLSASRPQDRQFILSSKKLLLSDSGFYLCAWSPGSSYNEQFFGPGTRLTVL.

This clone was observed a single time. This sequence joins TRBV9 and TRBJ1-4; D might be TRBD1 (5 bases). Germline CDR1 is SGDLS and CDR2 is YYNGEE. The CDR3 has 15 residues. Between the trimmed V and J ends, which lost 3 bases and 4 bases, there was a span of 13 bases. The CDR3 DNA reads TGTGCCAGCAGCGCCGGGGGACGGATTAATGAAAAACTGTTTTTT. It yields the protein CASSAGGRINEKLFF.

CDR3 bases: TGTGCCAGCAGCGTAGGGGCTCCCTTTGGGACTTCGAACACCGGGGAGCTGTTTTTT. It specifies CASSVGAPFGTSNTGELFF. This chain connects TRBV9 to TRBJ2-2; D may be TRBD2 (6 bases). Between the trimmed V and J ends, which lost 0 bases and 0 bases, there was a span of 18 bases. Germline values: CDR1 SGDLS, CDR2 YYNGEE. The CDR3 loop spans 19 amino acids.

In this sample, this clone turned up a few times. V is TRBV20-1 and J is TRBJ2-7, with D perhaps matching TRBD2 (6 bases). Germline-derived CDR1 and CDR2 are DFQATT and SNEGSKA (reference sequence). Deletions cut 3 bases from V and 9 bases from J, with 18 bases between. This CDR3 contains 13 residues. Written as DNA, the CDR3 is TGCAGTGCTAGTCAGCCAGCTCTAGCGTGGCAGTACTTC. Amino acids: CSASQPALAWQYF.

The J gene is TRBJ1-4, the V gene TRBV6-6; no clear D gene. Trimming removed 8 bases at V and 5 bases at J, with 9 bases between. Germline V gene data show CDR1 as MNHNY and CDR2 as SVGAGI (reference sequence). This CDR3 contains 12 residues. The DNA for the CDR3 is TGTGCCAGCTTCCGAGGGAATGAAAAACTGTTTTTT. It encodes CASFRGNEKLFF.

This clone was counted a single time. J is TRBJ2-4 and V is TRBV4-2, with D uncertain. Germline loops: CDR1 LGHNA, CDR2 YNFKEQ. The CDR3 length is 16 residues. Trimming left V 0 bases short and J 0 bases short, with 9 bases between. The DNA for the CDR3 is TGTGCCAGCAGCCAAGATTCTTCCCTAGCCAAAAACATTCAGTACTTC. It yields the protein CASSQDSSLAKNIQYF.